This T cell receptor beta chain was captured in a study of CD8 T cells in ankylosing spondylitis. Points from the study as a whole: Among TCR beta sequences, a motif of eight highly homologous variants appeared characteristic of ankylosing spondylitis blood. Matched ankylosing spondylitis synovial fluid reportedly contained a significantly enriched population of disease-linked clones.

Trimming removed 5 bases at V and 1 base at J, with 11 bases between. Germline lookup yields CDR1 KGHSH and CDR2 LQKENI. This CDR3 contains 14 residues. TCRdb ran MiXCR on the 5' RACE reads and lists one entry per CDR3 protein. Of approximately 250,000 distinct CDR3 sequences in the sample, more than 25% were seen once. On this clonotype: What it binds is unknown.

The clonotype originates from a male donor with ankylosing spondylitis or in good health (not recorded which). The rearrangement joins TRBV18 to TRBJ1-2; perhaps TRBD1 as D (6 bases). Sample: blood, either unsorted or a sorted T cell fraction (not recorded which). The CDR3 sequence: CASSADSGNYGYTF. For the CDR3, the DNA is TGTGCCAGCTCAGCGGACAGCGGTAACTATGGCTACACCTTC.